This T cell receptor (beta chain) was recorded in a study of T cell repertoires in cytomegalovirus infection. Study as a whole: The study used recently identified HLA-C-restricted and well-studied HLA-B-restricted CMV epitopes. Carrying CMV and the relevant HLA type showed in public TCR beta signatures. Study conclusions and caveats: The study found HLA-C-restricted CMV-specific TCR beta clonotypes dominating the ex vivo response.

Trimming stripped 0 bases from V and 2 bases from J, with 5 bases between. Germline CDR1 is MNHEY and CDR2 is SVGAGI. The CDR3 loop spans 14 amino acids. TCRdb reanalysed the reads using MiXCR and keeps one entry per CDR3 protein. This sample has 750,000 to 950,000 distinct CDR3 sequences, with 29% found just once. A word on this clonotype: The antigen is undetermined.

This specimen was cultured CD8+ T cells from PBMCs, taken from culture after CMV antigen stimulation. J is TRBJ1-5 and V is TRBV6-5; D is unresolved. The sequence derives from a human donor in good health (CMV status not recorded). Some clones in this sample may be carry-over from other donors' samples. CDR3 DNA sequence: TGTGCCAGCAGTTACTCGATCGGCAATCAGCCCCAGCATTTT. Translation: CASSYSIGNQPQHF.